The sequence of this TCR beta chain was determined in a study of T cell repertoires in cytomegalovirus infection. Background on the study: Both recently identified HLA-C-restricted and well-studied HLA-B-restricted CMV epitopes were used in the study. The study's findings and limits: The ex vivo response was dominated by HLA-C-restricted CMV-specific TCR beta clonotypes. Carriers of CMV and the relevant HLA type were discriminated by public TCR beta frequency.

The CDR3 totals 15 residues. Germline CDR1 and CDR2: SGHTA and FQGNSA. V gave up 2 bases and J gave up 3 bases, with 14 bases separating them. Details on this clonotype: The antigen is unknown.

MiXCR, applied by TCRdb to the reads, yields one record per CDR3 protein. The sample consists of tens of thousands of distinct CDR3 sequences, roughly 20% of them appearing once. Sequenced here: CD8+ T cells from cultured PBMCs, sampled from culture after CMV antigen stimulation. This sequence joins TRBV7-2 and TRBJ2-7; D may be TRBD2 (5 bases). This clonotype was obtained from a human donor in good health (CMV status not recorded). Some clones in this sample may be carry-over from other donors' samples. The CDR3 DNA sequence: TGTGCCAGCAGCTTATACCTAGCTCCAAACTACGAGCAGTACTTC. Amino acids: CASSLYLAPNYEQYF. Looking up the rest from reference TRBV7-2 and TRBJ2-7 gives the full variable domain: GAGVSQSPSNKVTEKGKDVELRCDPISGHTALYWYRQSLGQGLEFLIYFQGNSAPDKSGLPSDRFSAERTGGSVSTLTIQRTQQEDSAVYLCASSLYLAPNYEQYFGPGTRLTVT.